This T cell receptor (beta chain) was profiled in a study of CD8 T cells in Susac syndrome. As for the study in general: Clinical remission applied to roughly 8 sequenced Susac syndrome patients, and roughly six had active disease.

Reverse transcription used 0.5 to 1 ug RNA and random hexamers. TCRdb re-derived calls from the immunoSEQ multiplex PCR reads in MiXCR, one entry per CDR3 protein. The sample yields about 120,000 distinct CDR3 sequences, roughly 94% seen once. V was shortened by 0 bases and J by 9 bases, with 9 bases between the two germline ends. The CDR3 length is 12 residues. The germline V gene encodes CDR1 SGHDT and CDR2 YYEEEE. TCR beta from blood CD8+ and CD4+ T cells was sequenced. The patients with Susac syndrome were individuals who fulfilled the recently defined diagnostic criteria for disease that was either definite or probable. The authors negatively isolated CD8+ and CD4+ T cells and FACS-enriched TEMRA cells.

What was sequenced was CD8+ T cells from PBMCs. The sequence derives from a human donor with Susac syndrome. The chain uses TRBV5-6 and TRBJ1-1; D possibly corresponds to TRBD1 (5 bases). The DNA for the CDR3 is TGTGCCAGCAGCTTGGGGGGGAGTAAAGCTTTCTTT. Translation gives CASSLGGSKAFF.